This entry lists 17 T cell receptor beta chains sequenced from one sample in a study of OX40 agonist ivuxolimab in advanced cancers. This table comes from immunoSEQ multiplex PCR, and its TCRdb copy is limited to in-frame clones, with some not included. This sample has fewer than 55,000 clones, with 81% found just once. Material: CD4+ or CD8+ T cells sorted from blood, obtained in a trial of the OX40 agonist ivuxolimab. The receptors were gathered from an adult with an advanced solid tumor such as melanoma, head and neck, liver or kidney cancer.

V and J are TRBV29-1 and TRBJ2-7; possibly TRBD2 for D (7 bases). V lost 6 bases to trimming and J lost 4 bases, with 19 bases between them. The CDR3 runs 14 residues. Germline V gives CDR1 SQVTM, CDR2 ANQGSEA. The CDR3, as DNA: TGCAGCGTGGCGGGGGCAAGCGGGATGTACGAGCAGTACTTC. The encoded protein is CSVAGASGMYEQYF.

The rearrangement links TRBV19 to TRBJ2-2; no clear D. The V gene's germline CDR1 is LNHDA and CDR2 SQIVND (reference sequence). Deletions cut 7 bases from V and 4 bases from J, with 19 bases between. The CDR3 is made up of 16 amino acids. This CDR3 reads CASTPSAPTFTGELFF. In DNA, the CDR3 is TGTGCCAGTACCCCCAGCGCTCCCACATTCACCGGGGAGCTGTTTTTT.

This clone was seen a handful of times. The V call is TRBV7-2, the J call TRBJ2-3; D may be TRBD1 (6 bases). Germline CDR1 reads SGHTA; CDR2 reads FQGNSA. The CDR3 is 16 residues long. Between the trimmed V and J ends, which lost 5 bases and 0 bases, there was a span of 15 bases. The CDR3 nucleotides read TGTGCCAGCAGCGAGGGGACACTCAGTAGCACAGATACGCAGTATTTT. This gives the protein CASSEGTLSSTDTQYF.

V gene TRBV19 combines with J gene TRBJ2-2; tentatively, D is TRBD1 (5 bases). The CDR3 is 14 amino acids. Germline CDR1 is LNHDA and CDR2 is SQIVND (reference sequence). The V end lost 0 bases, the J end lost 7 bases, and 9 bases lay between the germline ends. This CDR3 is CASSIDQGSGELFF. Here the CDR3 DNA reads TGTGCCAGTAGTATAGATCAGGGAAGCGGGGAGCTGTTTTTT.

The CDR3 sequence is CASGLSWYEQFF. The CDR3 region has the DNA TGTGCTAGTGGTTTAAGCTGGTATGAGCAGTTCTTC. The chain is built from TRBV12-5 and TRBJ2-1; D is uncertain. V lost 3 bases and J lost 8, with 8 bases in between. This CDR3 comprises 12 residues. Looked up from germline, CDR1 is LGHNT and CDR2 is FRNRAP.

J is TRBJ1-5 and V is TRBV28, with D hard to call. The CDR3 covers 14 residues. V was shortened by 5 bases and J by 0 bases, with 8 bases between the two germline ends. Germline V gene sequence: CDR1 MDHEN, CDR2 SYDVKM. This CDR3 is CASSNAYSNQPQHF. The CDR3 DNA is TGTGCCAGCAGTAACGCTTATAGCAATCAGCCCCAGCATTTT.

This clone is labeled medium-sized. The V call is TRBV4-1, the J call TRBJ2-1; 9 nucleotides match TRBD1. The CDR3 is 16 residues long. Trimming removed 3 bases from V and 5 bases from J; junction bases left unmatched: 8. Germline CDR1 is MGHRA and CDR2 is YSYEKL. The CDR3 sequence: CASSQYRGRTDNEQFF. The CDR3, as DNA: TGCGCCAGCAGCCAGTACAGGGGGCGAACAGACAATGAGCAGTTCTTC.

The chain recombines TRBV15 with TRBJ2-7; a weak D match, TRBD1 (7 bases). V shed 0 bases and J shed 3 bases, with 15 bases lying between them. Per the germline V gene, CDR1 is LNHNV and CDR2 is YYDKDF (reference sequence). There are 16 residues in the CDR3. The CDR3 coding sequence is TGTGCCACCAGCAGAGATTTTGCAGGGGGGTTCTACGAGCAGTACTTC. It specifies CATSRDFAGGFYEQYF.

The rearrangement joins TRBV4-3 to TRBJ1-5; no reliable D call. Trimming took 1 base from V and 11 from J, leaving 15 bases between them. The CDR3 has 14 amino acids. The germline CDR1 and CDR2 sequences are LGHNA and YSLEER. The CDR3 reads CASSQVEGDSAQHF. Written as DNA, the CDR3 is TGCGCCAGCAGCCAAGTAGAGGGTGATTCGGCCCAGCATTTT.

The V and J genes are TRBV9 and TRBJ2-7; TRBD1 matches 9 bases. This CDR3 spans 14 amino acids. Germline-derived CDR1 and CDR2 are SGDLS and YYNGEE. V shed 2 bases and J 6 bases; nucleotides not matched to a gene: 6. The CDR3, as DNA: TGTGCCAGCAGCGTTACAGGGGGCAGGGGCGAGCAGTACTTC. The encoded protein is CASSVTGGRGEQYF.

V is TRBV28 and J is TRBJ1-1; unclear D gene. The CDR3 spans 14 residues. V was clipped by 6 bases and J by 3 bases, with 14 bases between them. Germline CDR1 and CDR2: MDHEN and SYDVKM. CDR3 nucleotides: TGTGCCAGCAGCTCTCCAGTTTCATACACTGAAGCTTTCTTT. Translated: CASSSPVSYTEAFF.

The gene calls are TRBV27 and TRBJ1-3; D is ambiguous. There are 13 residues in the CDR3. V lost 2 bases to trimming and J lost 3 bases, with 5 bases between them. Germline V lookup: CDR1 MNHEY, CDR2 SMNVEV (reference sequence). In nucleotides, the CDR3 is TGTGCCAGCAGTTTAGGAGTTGGAAACACCATATATTTT. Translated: CASSLGVGNTIYF.

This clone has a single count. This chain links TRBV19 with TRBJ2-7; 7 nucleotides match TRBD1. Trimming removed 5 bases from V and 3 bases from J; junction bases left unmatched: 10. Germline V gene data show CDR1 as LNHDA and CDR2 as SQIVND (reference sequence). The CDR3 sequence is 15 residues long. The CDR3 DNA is TGTGCCAGTAGTGGGGCAGGGGGAATTTACTACGAGCAGTACTTC. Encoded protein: CASSGAGGIYYEQYF.

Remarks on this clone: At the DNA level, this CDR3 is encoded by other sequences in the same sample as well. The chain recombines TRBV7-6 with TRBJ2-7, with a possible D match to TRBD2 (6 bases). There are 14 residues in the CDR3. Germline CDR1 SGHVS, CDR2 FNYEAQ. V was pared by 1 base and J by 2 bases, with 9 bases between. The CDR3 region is CASSLGAGPYEQYF. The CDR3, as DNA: TGTGCCAGCAGCTTAGGGGCGGGACCCTACGAGCAGTACTTC.

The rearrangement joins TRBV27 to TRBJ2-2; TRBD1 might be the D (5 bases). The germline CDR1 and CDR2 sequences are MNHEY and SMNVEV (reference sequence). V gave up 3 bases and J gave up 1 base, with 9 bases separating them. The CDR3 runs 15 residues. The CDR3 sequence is CASSFGHLNTGELFF. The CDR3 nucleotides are TGTGCCAGCAGTTTTGGACACTTGAACACCGGGGAGCTGTTTTTT.

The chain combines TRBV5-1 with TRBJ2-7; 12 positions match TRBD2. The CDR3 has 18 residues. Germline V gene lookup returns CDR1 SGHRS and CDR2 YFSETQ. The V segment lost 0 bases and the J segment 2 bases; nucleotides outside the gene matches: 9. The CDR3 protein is CASSLAAQTSGSPYEQYF. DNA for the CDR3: TGCGCCAGCAGCTTGGCCGCTCAGACTAGCGGGAGCCCCTACGAGCAGTACTTC. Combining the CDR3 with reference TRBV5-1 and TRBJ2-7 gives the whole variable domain KAGVTQTPRYLIKTRGQQVTLSCSPISGHRSVSWYQQTPGQGLQFLFEYFSETQRNKGNFPGRFSGRQFSNSRSEMNVSTLELGDSALYLCASSLAAQTSGSPYEQYFGPGTRLTVT.

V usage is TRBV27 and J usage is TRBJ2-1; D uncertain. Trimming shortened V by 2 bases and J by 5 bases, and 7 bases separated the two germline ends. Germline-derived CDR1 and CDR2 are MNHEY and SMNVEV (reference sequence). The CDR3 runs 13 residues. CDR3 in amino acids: CASSLTIDNEQFF. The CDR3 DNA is TGTGCCAGCAGTTTAACAATAGACAATGAGCAGTTCTTC.